A single sample gave rise to the 24 T cell receptor beta chains below, sequenced in a study of vaccination effects on CD4 cells after COVID-19. Measured with immunoSEQ multiplex PCR; TCRdb has only the in-frame clones, and not every one. Among more than 13,000 clones, 70% to 80% were seen once, and the ten largest hold more than 20%. Their antigens are not known. Ahead of sequencing, the ViraFEST assay grew antigen-specific CD4+ T cells using viral peptide pools. The authors isolated CD4+ T cells after 9 to 10 days of culture. Participants received two doses of either the BNT162b2 or mRNA-1273 vaccine. The input for sequencing was CD4+ T cells from PBMCs cultured with HCoV-NL63 spike peptides, taken after COVID-19 vaccination. The receptors come from a human donor who received a COVID-19 vaccine.

The chain uses TRBV28 and TRBJ2-7, with a tentative D call TRBD1 (5 bases). The CDR3 runs 14 residues. Germline V gene lookup returns CDR1 MDHEN and CDR2 SYDVKM. V was clipped by 0 bases and J by 0 bases, with 6 bases between them. The CDR3 sequence is CASSLWGPSYEQYF. The CDR3 DNA reads as TGTGCCAGCAGTTTATGGGGGCCCTCCTACGAGCAGTACTTC.

The chain uses TRBV21-1 and TRBJ1-1; TRBD1, as called in the table, went unchecked against the DNA. TRBV21-1 is annotated as a pseudogene. CDR3 length: 16 amino acids. Written as DNA, the CDR3 is TGTGCCAGCAGCACCTTCCCACAAGTTCGGAACACTGAAGCTTTCTTT. This translates into CASSTFPQVRNTEAFF.

The V and J genes are TRBV19 and TRBJ1-5; the match to TRBD1 covers 8 bases. The CDR3 length is 15 residues. V shed 6 bases, J shed 4 bases, and the junction held 8 bases outside the gene matches. In germline, CDR1 is LNHDA, CDR2 SQIVND (reference sequence). The chain's CDR3 is CASSPGQGRNQPQHF. The DNA of the CDR3 is TGTGCCAGTAGCCCTGGACAGGGCCGGAATCAGCCCCAGCATTTT.

V and J are TRBV18 and TRBJ2-5; the match to TRBD1 covers 8 bases. The CDR3 is made up of 15 amino acids. CDR1 is KGHSH and CDR2 is LQKENI in the germline V gene. Trimming cost V 6 bases and J 2 bases; bases outside gene matches: 8. DNA of the CDR3: TGTGCCAGCTCCCCTGGGGACAGGTCACAAGAGACCCAGTACTTC. It yields the protein CASSPGDRSQETQYF.

The CDR3 region has the DNA TGTGCCAGTATTATCCCGGGACAGGGCAGCAATCAGCCCCAGCATTTT. Translated, it gives CASIIPGQGSNQPQHF. The J gene is TRBJ1-5, the V gene TRBV19; 9 nucleotides agree with TRBD1. The CDR3 extends over 16 amino acids. The junction had 8 bases not matched to a gene; V was cut back by 7 bases and J by 1 base. Germline V gene data show CDR1 as LNHDA and CDR2 as SQIVND (reference sequence).

The rearrangement joins TRBV5-6 to TRBJ1-2; D is undetermined. CDR1 and CDR2 from the germline V gene are SGHDT and YYEEEE. Deletions cut 0 bases from V and 3 bases from J, with 9 bases between. The CDR3 length is 14 residues. CDR3 in amino acids: CASSLGRVDYGYTF. CDR3 DNA: TGTGCCAGCAGCTTGGGACGGGTTGACTATGGCTACACCTTC.

V usage is TRBV3-1 (or the pseudogene TRBV3-2) and J usage is TRBJ1-3; no reliable D call. V lost 4 bases, J lost 4 bases, and 11 bases lay in between. This CDR3 has 14 residues. CDR1 and CDR2 from the germline V gene are LGHDT and YNNKEL (reference sequence). CDR3 in amino acids: CASSPLIRGNTIYF. Here the CDR3 DNA reads TGTGCCAGCAGCCCCCTGATAAGAGGAAACACCATATATTTT.

As concerns this clone: The sample carries other DNA sequences with the same CDR3. The J gene is TRBJ2-6, the V gene TRBV30; D might be TRBD2 (5 bases). Trimming cost V 0 bases and J 0 bases, with 6 bases left between them. There are 15 residues in the CDR3. Germline values: CDR1 GTSNPN, CDR2 SVGIG (reference sequence). For the CDR3, the DNA is TGTGCCTGGAGTGTACTAGGCTCTGGGGCCAACGTCCTGACTTTC. Its protein product is CAWSVLGSGANVLTF.

The chain joins TRBV20-1 to TRBJ2-7; 8 bases map to TRBD2. The length of the CDR3 is 14 residues. The junction had 8 bases not matched to a gene; V was cut back by 3 bases and J by 4 bases. CDR1 is DFQATT, CDR2 SNEGSKA, per germline (reference sequence). The CDR3 reads CSASLSGRRYEQYF. Written as DNA, the CDR3 is TGCAGTGCTAGTTTGAGCGGGAGACGATACGAGCAGTACTTC.

The genes are TRBV5-4 and TRBJ1-2; 8 bases are shared with TRBD1. V lost 2 bases and J lost 4; bases outside the gene matches: 7. Germline CDR1 reads SGHNT; CDR2 reads YYREEE (reference sequence). This CDR3 is built from 15 residues. CDR3: CASSFRDRPTYGYTF. CDR3 coding DNA: TGTGCCAGCAGCTTCCGGGACAGGCCTACCTATGGCTACACCTTC.

This chain connects TRBV4-2 to TRBJ1-2, with D possibly being TRBD1 (5 bases). Trimming took off 0 bases at V and 12 bases at J, with 14 bases between the two ends. This CDR3 contains 13 residues. In germline, CDR1 is LGHNA, CDR2 YNFKEQ. In DNA, the CDR3 is TGTGCCAGCAGCCAAGATCCTCGGGACGGGAACACCTTC. It translates to CASSQDPRDGNTF.

This chain uses TRBV28 with TRBJ1-5; the match to TRBD1 covers 11 bases. The CDR3 loop spans 15 amino acids. Germline trimming cut 10 bases from V and 4 bases from J; bases unmatched to any gene: 9. The germline V gene has CDR1 MDHEN and CDR2 SYDVKM. CDR3 in DNA: TGTGCCATCAAGACGGGGGACAGGGGGAATCAGCCCCAGCATTTT. Protein product: CAIKTGDRGNQPQHF.

This sequence joins TRBV11-3 and TRBJ2-2; D call uncertain. Germline CDR1 reads SGHNT; CDR2 reads YENEEA. The CDR3 extends over 16 amino acids. The germline V and J ends were trimmed by 5 bases and 0 bases, with 13 bases remaining between them. The chain's CDR3 is CASSPVGLANTGELFF. The CDR3 coding sequence is TGTGCCAGCAGCCCCGTTGGGTTAGCGAACACCGGGGAGCTGTTTTTT. Together with reference TRBV11-3 and TRBJ2-2, the CDR3 gives the full variable domain: EAGVVQSPRYKIIEKKQPVAFWCNPISGHNTLYWYLQNLGQGPELLIRYENEEAVDDSQLPKDRFSAERLKGVDSTLKIQPAELGDSAVYLCASSPVGLANTGELFFGEGSRLTVL.

This sequence joins TRBV7-9 and TRBJ2-1; TRBD2 aligns across 15 bases. Germline lookup yields CDR1 SEHNR and CDR2 FQNEAQ (reference sequence). This CDR3 has 17 amino acids. V was pared by 6 bases and J by 4 bases, with 7 bases of the junction left unmatched. CDR3 sequence: CASSFIGLAGGYNEQFF. DNA of the CDR3: TGTGCCAGCAGTTTCATCGGACTAGCGGGGGGGTACAATGAGCAGTTCTTC.

This clone was counted between two and nine times. The chain links TRBV20-1 to TRBJ1-4, with TRBD1 matching 9 bases. This CDR3 region has 13 residues. Germline V lookup: CDR1 DFQATT, CDR2 SNEGSKA (reference sequence). The trim removed 5 bases at V and 5 bases at J, leaving 3 bases unmatched. For the CDR3, the DNA is TGCAGTGCTCGTGGGACAGGGAATGAAAAACTGTTTTTT. This sequence encodes CSARGTGNEKLFF.

The genes are TRBV25-1 and TRBJ1-1, with 8 bases matching TRBD1. There are 14 residues in the CDR3. J lost 12 bases, V lost 8 bases, and 17 bases had no gene match. Germline CDR1 reads MGHDK; CDR2 reads SYGVNS. CDR3 protein: CASAKIGAQGAPFF. The CDR3 nucleotides read TGTGCCAGCGCCAAAATTGGGGCCCAGGGGGCACCTTTCTTT.

CDR3 nucleotides: TGTGCCAGCAGCGTAGGAGGACGGGGAGAAACTGAAGCTTTCTTT. Translated, it gives CASSVGGRGETEAFF. The chain recombines TRBV9 with TRBJ1-1, with D hard to call. Germline CDR1 and CDR2: SGDLS and YYNGEE. Trimming took off 0 bases at V and 5 bases at J, with 14 bases between the two ends. The CDR3 runs to 15 residues. The variable domain in full, completed from reference TRBV9 and TRBJ1-1, reads DSGVTQTPKHLITATGQRVTLRCSPRSGDLSVYWYQQSLDQGLQFLIQYYNGEERAKGNILERFSAQQFPDLHSELNLSSLELGDSALYFCASSVGGRGETEAFFGQGTRLTVV.

V usage is TRBV5-5 and J usage is TRBJ2-2, with 10 nucleotides matching TRBD1. The CDR3 sequence is 16 residues long. V was clipped by 3 bases and J by 6 bases; unmatched bases: 8. Germline CDR1 reads SGHKS; CDR2 reads YYEKEE (reference sequence). This CDR3 is CASSSRQGAGSGELFF. CDR3 DNA sequence: TGTGCCAGCAGCTCCCGACAGGGGGCCGGATCCGGGGAGCTGTTTTTT.

The chain is built from TRBV5-1 and TRBJ1-2; weak D call: TRBD1 (5 bases). Per germline, CDR1 SGHRS and CDR2 YFSETQ. The CDR3 covers 17 residues. The V and J ends lost 3 bases and 0 bases respectively, with 18 bases between them. As DNA, the CDR3 is TGCGCCAGCAGCTCCCAGGGAAGCCAACTTTCTAACTATGGCTACACCTTC. Protein: CASSSQGSQLSNYGYTF.

This clone has only a few counts. The chain uses TRBV21-1 and TRBJ1-3; the table names TRBD1, a call not compared with the DNA. TRBV21-1 is classified as a pseudogene. CDR3 length equals 16 residues. Here the CDR3 reads CASSKGRGQGLNTIYF. In DNA form, the CDR3 reads TGTGCCAGCAGCAAAGGCCGCGGACAGGGGTTAAACACCATATATTTT.

The V call is TRBV27, the J call TRBJ1-2, with 8 bases fitting TRBD1. CDR1 is MNHEY, CDR2 SMNVEV, per germline (reference sequence). V lost 0 bases to trimming and J lost 7 bases; unmatched junction nucleotides: 10. There are 16 residues in the CDR3. The CDR3 DNA sequence: TGTGCCAGCAGTTTATCGATCCCCGGGACAGGAGGTGGCTACACCTTC. Amino acids: CASSLSIPGTGGGYTF.

This clone was counted a single time. The rearrangement links TRBV9 to TRBJ2-1; D is unresolved. Trimming left V 3 bases short and J 0 bases short, with 13 bases between. There are 16 residues in the CDR3. Germline CDR1 is SGDLS and CDR2 is YYNGEE. CDR3 nucleotide sequence: TGTGCCAGCAGCGCATCATCTAGGAGCTCCTACAATGAGCAGTTCTTC. This encodes CASSASSRSSYNEQFF.

The chain carries TRBV11-2 and TRBJ2-5; D may be TRBD1 (7 bases). CDR1 SGHAT and CDR2 FQNNGV come from the germline V gene. Trimming shortened V by 5 bases and J by 2 bases, and 18 bases separated the two germline ends. The CDR3 has 16 residues. The CDR3 DNA sequence: TGTGCCAGCAGCCCGCGGGACAGCCGCCTACAAGAGACCCAGTACTTC. Residues: CASSPRDSRLQETQYF.

The rearrangement uses TRBV6-2 or TRBV6-3 and TRBJ1-3; D may be TRBD1 (5 bases). The CDR3 extends over 13 amino acids. The germline V gene encodes CDR1 MNHEY and CDR2 SVGEGT. The V end lost 6 bases, the J end lost 2 bases, and 8 bases lay between the germline ends. The CDR3 loop reads CASSGTTGNTIYF. The DNA for the CDR3 is TGTGCCAGCAGCGGGACTACTGGAAACACCATATATTTT.